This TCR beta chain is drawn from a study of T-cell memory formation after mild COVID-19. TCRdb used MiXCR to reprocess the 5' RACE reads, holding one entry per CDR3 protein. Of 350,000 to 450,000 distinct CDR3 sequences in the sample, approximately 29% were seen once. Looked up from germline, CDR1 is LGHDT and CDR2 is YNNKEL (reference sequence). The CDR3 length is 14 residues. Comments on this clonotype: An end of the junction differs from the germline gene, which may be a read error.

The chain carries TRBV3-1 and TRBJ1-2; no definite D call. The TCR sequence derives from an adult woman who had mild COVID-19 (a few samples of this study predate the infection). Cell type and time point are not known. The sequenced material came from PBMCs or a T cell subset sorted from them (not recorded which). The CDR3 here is CASSQDGLEYGYTF. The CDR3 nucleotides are TGTGCCAGCAGTCAAGACGGGTTGGAGTATGGCTACACCTTC.